This is a list of T cell receptor beta chains from one sample in a study of T cells in Graves' hyperthyroidism and ophthalmopathy. TCRdb re-called the multiplex PCR reads through MiXCR, storing one row per CDR3 protein. The sample lists 200,000 or so distinct CDR3 sequences, roughly a sixth occurring once. Sequenced input: blood. The receptors were sampled from a woman aged 50 to 65 with Graves' hyperthyroidism. Both conserved end residues are part of each CDR3. The D gene is left open where the match is weak. Where a row states a size, it is once, few, many or the class of an expanded clone; other rows omit it.

j_call	clone_size	d_call	v_call	cdr3_aa	cdr3_nt
TRBJ1-1	.	.	TRBV6-5	CASSDSMNTEAFF	TGTGCCAGCAGTGACTCAATGAACACTGAAGCTTTCTTT
TRBJ1-6	many	TRBD1	TRBV27	CASSSPQGGRSPLHF	TGTGCCAGCAGTTCCCCACAGGGGGGTCGCTCACCCCTCCACTTT
TRBJ2-5	.	.	TRBV5-1	CASSRDTQETQYF	TGCGCCAGCAGCCGGGACACTCAAGAGACCCAGTACTTC
TRBJ2-7	.	TRBD2	TRBV9	CASSVSGRAEFEQYF	TGTGCCAGCAGCGTTAGCGGGAGGGCCGAGTTCGAGCAGTACTTC
TRBJ2-7	.	.	TRBV6-5	CASSYSGGFSYEQYF	TGTGCCAGCAGTTACTCGGGCGGATTCTCCTACGAGCAGTACTTC
TRBJ1-1	.	TRBD1	TRBV7-3	CASSQGQGYTEAFF	TGTGCCAGCAGTCAGGGACAGGGTTACACTGAAGCTTTCTTT
TRBJ2-2	many	.	TRBV7-7	CASSLSSATGELFF	TGTGCTAGCAGCTTAAGTAGTGCTACCGGGGAGCTGTTTTTT
TRBJ2-7	.	.	TRBV11-1	CASSFQGMVYEQYF	TGTGCCAGCAGCTTCCAGGGGATGGTCTACGAGCAGTACTTC
TRBJ2-2	few	TRBD1	TRBV24-1	CATSGTGQGSIGELFF	TGTGCCACCAGTGGAACGGGACAGGGAAGTATCGGGGAGCTGTTTTTT
TRBJ2-3	.	.	TRBV9	CASSVEGGTDTQYF	TGTGCCAGCAGCGTAGAGGGCGGCACAGATACGCAGTATTTT
TRBJ1-5	many	.	TRBV6-1	CASSQNPGRGSNQPQHF	TGTGCCAGCAGCCAAAACCCAGGGCGAGGAAGCAATCAGCCCCAGCATTTT